This T cell receptor beta chain was observed in a study of cytomegalovirus exposure and HLA in healthy donors. The V gene lost 4 bases and the J gene lost 3 bases, with 17 bases spanning the gap. The CDR3 is 15 amino acids. CDR1 and CDR2 from the germline V gene are SGHKS and YYEKEE (reference sequence). The study ran its PCR with 60 Vbeta and 13 Jbeta primers. Sequencing used immunoSEQ multiplex PCR; TCRdb keeps in-frame clones, though not all of them. Of some 200,000 clones in the sample, around 77% were seen once. The clonotype comes from a female donor in good health and CMV-seronegative. Sample: PBMCs. The chain recombines TRBV5-5 with TRBJ2-7; D may be TRBD2 (5 bases). The CDR3 nucleotides are TGTGCCAGCAGCCCCAACCCTGCGGGCTACTACGAGCAGTACTTC. Translation: CASSPNPAGYYEQYF. Drawing the rest from reference TRBV5-5 and TRBJ2-7, the complete variable domain is DAGVTQSPTHLIKTRGQQVTLRCSPISGHKSVSWYQQVLGQGPQFIFQYYEKEERGRGNFPDRFSARQFPNYSSELNVNALLLGDSALYLCASSPNPAGYYEQYFGPGTRLTVT.